Presented here are 17 T cell receptor beta chains from one specimen sequenced in a study of CD8 T cells in Susac syndrome. The authors reverse transcribed roughly 0.5 to 1 ug RNA with random hexamers. TCRdb re-derived calls from the immunoSEQ multiplex PCR reads in MiXCR, one entry per CDR3 protein. Altogether under 250,000 distinct CDR3 sequences are present, over 90% being singletons, with the ten largest covering under 0.2%. The source material was CD4+ T cells from PBMCs. The receptors stem from a human donor with Susac syndrome.

The chain uses TRBV7-9 and TRBJ2-7, with 7 positions matching TRBD1. This CDR3 has 14 residues. Germline CDR1 reads SEHNR; CDR2 reads FQNEAQ (reference sequence). Trimming cost V 2 bases and J 5 bases; bases outside gene matches: 6. CDR3 residues: CASSLSGQGDEQYF. CDR3 nucleotides: TGTGCCAGCAGCTTATCGGGGCAGGGGGACGAGCAGTACTTC. The complete variable domain, with remaining parts taken from reference TRBV7-9 and TRBJ2-7, reads DTGVSQNPRHKITKRGQNVTFRCDPISEHNRLYWYRQTLGQGPEFLTYFQNEAQLEKSRLLSDRFSAERPKGSFSTLEIQRTEQGDSAMYLCASSLSGQGDEQYFGPGTRLTVT.

The rearrangement uses TRBV19 and TRBJ1-1, with D unclear. Trimming left V 5 bases short and J 0 bases short, with 7 bases between. CDR3 length equals 13 residues. CDR1 LNHDA and CDR2 SQIVND come from the germline V gene (reference sequence). The CDR3 DNA is TGTGCCAGTAGTCAATCAGTGAACACTGAAGCTTTCTTT. This sequence encodes CASSQSVNTEAFF.

CDR3 DNA sequence: TGTGCCAGCACGCTTGGGGCGAACACCGGGGAGCTGTTTTTT. The encoded protein is CASTLGANTGELFF. V usage is TRBV7-9 and J usage is TRBJ2-2, with D hard to call. Trimming shortened V by 7 bases and J by 0 bases, and 9 bases separated the two germline ends. The CDR3 has 14 residues. Looked up from germline, CDR1 is SEHNR and CDR2 is FQNEAQ (reference sequence).

CDR3 DNA sequence: TGCAGTGCCCAGGACAGGGACGTTAAAAGCAATCAGCCCCAGCATTTT. Its translation is CSAQDRDVKSNQPQHF. The chain employs TRBV20-1 and TRBJ1-5; 8 bases are shared with TRBD1. CDR1 and CDR2 (germline): DFQATT, SNEGSKA (reference sequence). V lost 6 bases, J lost 1 base, and 11 bases stayed unmatched. The CDR3 contains 16 residues.

This sequence joins TRBV7-2 and TRBJ2-3; 12 bases map to TRBD2. This CDR3 region has 14 residues. The germline gives CDR1 SGHTA, CDR2 FQGNSA. Losses at the gene ends were 7 bases for V and 4 bases for J; bases not matched to a gene: 3. The chain's CDR3 is CASTRTSGADTQYF. CDR3 DNA sequence: TGTGCCAGCACCAGGACTAGCGGGGCAGATACGCAGTATTTT.

J is TRBJ2-5 and V is TRBV6-5; 11 bases line up with TRBD1. Germline CDR1 MNHEY, CDR2 SVGAGI. The CDR3 loop spans 14 amino acids. V trimming: 8 bases; J trimming: 1 base; junction bases outside the gene matches: 3. The CDR3 region has the DNA TGTGCCAGCCGGGGGACAGGGGGCCAAGAGACCCAGTACTTC. Translating gives CASRGTGGQETQYF.

The V and J genes are TRBV3-1 and TRBJ1-6; maybe TRBD1 (5 bases). CDR1 LGHDT and CDR2 YNNKEL come from the germline V gene (reference sequence). This CDR3 spans 12 amino acids. V shed 3 bases and J shed 13 bases, with 10 bases lying between them. CDR3 in DNA: TGTGCCAGCAGCCAGCCCGGGGACCCCCTCCACTTT. Protein: CASSQPGDPLHF. The variable domain in full, with the rest retrieved from reference TRBV3-1 and TRBJ1-6, is DTAVSQTPKYLVTQMGNDKSIKCEQNLGHDTMYWYKQDSKKFLKIMFSYNNKELIINETVPNRFSPKSPDKAHLNLHINSLELGDSAVYFCASSQPGDPLHFGNGTRLTVT.

The table lists this clonotype with a count of one. J is TRBJ1-5 and V is TRBV6-2 or TRBV6-3; D is uncertain. Trimming took off 4 bases at V and 2 bases at J, with 12 bases between the two ends. CDR3 size: 15 residues. Germline loops: CDR1 MNHEY, CDR2 SVGEGT. The CDR3 here is CASSLAASGNQPQHF. The DNA of the CDR3 is TGTGCCAGCAGTTTAGCAGCCAGCGGCAATCAGCCCCAGCATTTT.

This chain joins TRBV27 and TRBJ1-2; TRBD1 matches at 9 bases. V trimming: 6 bases; J trimming: 4 bases; junction bases outside the gene matches: 6. This CDR3 contains 14 residues. In germline, CDR1 is MNHEY, CDR2 SMNVEV (reference sequence). The DNA for the CDR3 is TGTGCCAGCAGGACTGACAGGGGGGGCTATGGCTACACCTTC. Amino acid sequence: CASRTDRGGYGYTF.

DNA of the CDR3: TGTGCCAGCAGCTTAGCGGGGACAGAAAAACTGTTTTTT. Residues: CASSLAGTEKLFF. The chain is built from TRBV7-2 and TRBJ1-4, with D possibly TRBD1 on 6 matching bases. This CDR3 spans 13 amino acids. The germline V gene encodes CDR1 SGHTA and CDR2 FQGNSA. The V end lost 0 bases, the J end lost 8 bases, and 7 bases lay between the germline ends.

The rearrangement links TRBV7-2 to TRBJ1-2, with D tentatively TRBD1 (5 bases). The CDR3 sequence is 14 residues long. The ends were cut back, 7 bases at V and 6 bases at J, with 18 bases in the middle. Germline V CDR1 and CDR2: SGHTA, FQGNSA. The CDR3 DNA reads TGTGCCAGCAATGGGGAAGGGGCGTTCAATGGCTACACCTTC. Protein product: CASNGEGAFNGYTF.

The J gene is TRBJ2-5, the V gene TRBV3-1; a possible D gene is TRBD1 (5 bases). The germline V gene encodes CDR1 LGHDT and CDR2 YNNKEL (reference sequence). V shed 4 bases and J shed 2 bases, with 11 bases lying between them. This CDR3 is built from 14 residues. This CDR3 is CASSRDSAQETQYF. The CDR3 DNA follows: TGTGCCAGCAGCCGTGACAGTGCACAAGAGACCCAGTACTTC.

The CDR3 sequence: CASTQGSSTDTQYF. CDR3 bases: TGCGCCAGCACCCAGGGATCTAGCACAGATACGCAGTATTTT. V usage is TRBV5-1 and J usage is TRBJ2-3; the D gene is possibly TRBD1 (5 bases). This CDR3 contains 14 residues. Trimming took off 6 bases at V and 0 bases at J, with 11 bases between the two ends. Germline-derived CDR1 and CDR2 are SGHRS and YFSETQ.

The gene calls are TRBV30 and TRBJ2-5; weak D call: TRBD2 (5 bases). The CDR3 extends over 12 amino acids. V was shortened by 1 base and J by 7 bases, with 10 bases between the two germline ends. Germline V gene sequence: CDR1 GTSNPN, CDR2 SVGIG (reference sequence). Here the CDR3 reads CAWSESGTTQYF. The CDR3 nucleotides are TGTGCCTGGAGTGAGAGCGGAACGACCCAGTACTTC.

The rearrangement uses TRBV12-3 or TRBV12-4 and TRBJ1-5; 7 bases agree with TRBD1. The CDR3 is 17 residues long. Unmatched junction bases numbered 15, after V lost 6 bases and J lost 4 bases. CDR3 coding DNA: TGTGCCAGCAGCCAAAGCCCGGGACAGCGGTATAATCAGCCCCAGCATTTT. Translation gives CASSQSPGQRYNQPQHF.

The chain couples TRBV19 to TRBJ1-2; D not resolved. CDR3 length: 12 amino acids. The V gene's germline CDR1 is LNHDA and CDR2 SQIVND (reference sequence). The germline V and J ends were trimmed by 3 bases and 8 bases, with 10 bases remaining between them. CDR3: CASSISGNGYTF. The CDR3, as DNA: TGTGCCAGTAGTATTTCCGGGAACGGCTACACCTTC.

The chain has TRBV4-3 and TRBJ1-1; D possibly corresponds to TRBD1 (5 bases). Trimming stripped 0 bases from V and 8 bases from J, with 10 bases between. CDR1 is LGHNA, CDR2 YSLEER, per germline. The CDR3 covers 13 residues. CDR3 bases: TGCGCCAGCAGCCAAGAGGTTTCAGGGGAAGCTTTCTTT. This encodes CASSQEVSGEAFF.